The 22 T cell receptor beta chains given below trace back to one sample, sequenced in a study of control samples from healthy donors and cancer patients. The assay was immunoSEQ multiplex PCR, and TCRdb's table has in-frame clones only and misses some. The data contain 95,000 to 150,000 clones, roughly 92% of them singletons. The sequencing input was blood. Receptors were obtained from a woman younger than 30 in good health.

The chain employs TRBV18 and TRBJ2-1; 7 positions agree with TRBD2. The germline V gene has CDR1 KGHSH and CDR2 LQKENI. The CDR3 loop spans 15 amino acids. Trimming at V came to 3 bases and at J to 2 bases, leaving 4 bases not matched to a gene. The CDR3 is CASSPPREAYNEQFF. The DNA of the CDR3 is TGTGCCAGCTCACCTCCCCGGGAGGCCTACAATGAGCAGTTCTTC.

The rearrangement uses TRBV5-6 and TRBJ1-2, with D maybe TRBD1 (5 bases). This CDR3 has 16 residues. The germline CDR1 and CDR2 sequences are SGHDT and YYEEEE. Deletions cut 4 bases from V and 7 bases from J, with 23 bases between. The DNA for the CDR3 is TGTGCCAGCAGCACCCTAGACAGATTCTTACTCGGTGGCTACACCTTC. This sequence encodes CASSTLDRFLLGGYTF.

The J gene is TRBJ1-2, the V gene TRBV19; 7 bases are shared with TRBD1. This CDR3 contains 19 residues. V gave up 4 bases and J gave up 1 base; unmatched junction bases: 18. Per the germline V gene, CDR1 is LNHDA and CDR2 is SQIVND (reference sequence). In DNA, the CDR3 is TGTGCCAGTAGTACCCCCGGTTGGCTGGACAGGCCCTTTAACTATGGCTACACCTTC. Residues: CASSTPGWLDRPFNYGYTF. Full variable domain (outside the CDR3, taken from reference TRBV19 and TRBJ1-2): DGGITQSPKYLFRKEGQNVTLSCEQNLNHDAMYWYRQDPGQGLRLIYYSQIVNDFQKGDIAEGYSVSREKKESFPLTVTSAQKNPTAFYLCASSTPGWLDRPFNYGYTFGSGTRLTVV.

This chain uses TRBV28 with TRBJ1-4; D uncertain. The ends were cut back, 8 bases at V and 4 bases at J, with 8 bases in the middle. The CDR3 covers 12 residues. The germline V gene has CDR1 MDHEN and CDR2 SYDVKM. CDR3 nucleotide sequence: TGTGCCAGCGGCACAGTTAATGAAAAACTGTTTTTT. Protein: CASGTVNEKLFF. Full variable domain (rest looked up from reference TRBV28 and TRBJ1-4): DVKVTQSSRYLVKRTGEKVFLECVQDMDHENMFWYRQDPGLGLRLIYFSYDVKMKEKGDIPEGYSVSREKKERFSLILESASTNQTSMYLCASGTVNEKLFFGSGTQLSVL.

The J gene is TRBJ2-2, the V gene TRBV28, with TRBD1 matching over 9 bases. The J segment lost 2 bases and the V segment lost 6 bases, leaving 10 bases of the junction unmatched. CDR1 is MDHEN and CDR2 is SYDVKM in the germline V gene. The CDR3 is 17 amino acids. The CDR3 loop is CASRIGGQGGNTGELFF. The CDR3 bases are TGTGCCAGCAGAATCGGGGGACAGGGTGGAAACACCGGGGAGCTGTTTTTT.

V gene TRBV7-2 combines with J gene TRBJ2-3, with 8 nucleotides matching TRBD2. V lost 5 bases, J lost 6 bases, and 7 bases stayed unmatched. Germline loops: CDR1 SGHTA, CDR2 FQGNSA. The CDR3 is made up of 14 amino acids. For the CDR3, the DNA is TGTGCCAGCAGCCTGACTAGCGTCTCGGATACGCAGTATTTT. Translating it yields CASSLTSVSDTQYF.

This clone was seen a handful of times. CDR3 loop: CASSKQQNTEAFF. The CDR3 DNA reads as TGTGCCAGTAGTAAACAGCAGAACACTGAAGCTTTCTTT. This chain connects TRBV19 to TRBJ1-1; D ambiguous. Germline CDR1 reads LNHDA; CDR2 reads SQIVND (reference sequence). The CDR3 covers 13 residues. V shed 4 bases and J shed 1 base, with 7 bases lying between them.

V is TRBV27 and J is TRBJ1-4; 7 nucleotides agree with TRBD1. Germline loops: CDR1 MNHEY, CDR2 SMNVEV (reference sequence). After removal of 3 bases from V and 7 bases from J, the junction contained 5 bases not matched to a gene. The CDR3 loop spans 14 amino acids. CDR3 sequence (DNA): TGTGCCAGCAGTTTGGGAGGGGGCAGTGAAAAACTGTTTTTT. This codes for CASSLGGGSEKLFF.

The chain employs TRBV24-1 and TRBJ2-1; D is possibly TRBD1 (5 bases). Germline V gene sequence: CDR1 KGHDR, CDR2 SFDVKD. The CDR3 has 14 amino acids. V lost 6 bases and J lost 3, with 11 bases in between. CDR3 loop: CATSSGRDYNEQFF. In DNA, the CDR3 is TGTGCCACCAGTTCCGGCAGGGACTACAATGAGCAGTTCTTC.

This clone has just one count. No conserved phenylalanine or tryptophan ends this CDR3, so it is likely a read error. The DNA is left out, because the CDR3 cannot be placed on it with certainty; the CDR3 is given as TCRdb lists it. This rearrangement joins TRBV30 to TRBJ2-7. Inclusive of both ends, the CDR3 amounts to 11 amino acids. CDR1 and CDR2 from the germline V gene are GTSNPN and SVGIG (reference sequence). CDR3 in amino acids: CAWSDRGGLVL.

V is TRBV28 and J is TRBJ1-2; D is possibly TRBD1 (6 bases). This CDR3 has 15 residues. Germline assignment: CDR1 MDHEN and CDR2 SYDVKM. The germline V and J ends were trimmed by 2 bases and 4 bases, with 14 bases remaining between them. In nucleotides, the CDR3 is TGTGCCAGCAGTTTACTCCCCACGGGGGCCTATGGCTACACCTTC. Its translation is CASSLLPTGAYGYTF.

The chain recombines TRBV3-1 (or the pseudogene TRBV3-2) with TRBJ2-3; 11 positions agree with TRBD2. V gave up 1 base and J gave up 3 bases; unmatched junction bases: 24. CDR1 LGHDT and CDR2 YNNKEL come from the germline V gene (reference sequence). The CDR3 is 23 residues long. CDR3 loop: CASSQVAILAGLADHRPTDTQYF. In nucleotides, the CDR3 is TGTGCCAGCAGCCAAGTCGCTATTCTAGCGGGACTAGCGGACCACAGACCGACAGATACGCAGTATTTT.

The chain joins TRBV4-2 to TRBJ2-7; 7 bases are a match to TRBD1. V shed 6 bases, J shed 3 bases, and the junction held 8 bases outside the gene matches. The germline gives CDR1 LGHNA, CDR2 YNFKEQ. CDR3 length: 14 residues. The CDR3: CASRDRRDSYEQYF. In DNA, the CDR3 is TGTGCCAGCAGAGATCGCAGGGACAGCTACGAGCAGTACTTC.

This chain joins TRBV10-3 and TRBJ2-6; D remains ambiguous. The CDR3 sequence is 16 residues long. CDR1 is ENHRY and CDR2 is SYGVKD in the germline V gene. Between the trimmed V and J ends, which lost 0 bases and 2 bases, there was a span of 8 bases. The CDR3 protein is CAISESGGAGANVLTF. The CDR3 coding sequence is TGTGCCATCAGTGAGTCGGGTGGGGCTGGGGCCAACGTCCTGACTTTC.

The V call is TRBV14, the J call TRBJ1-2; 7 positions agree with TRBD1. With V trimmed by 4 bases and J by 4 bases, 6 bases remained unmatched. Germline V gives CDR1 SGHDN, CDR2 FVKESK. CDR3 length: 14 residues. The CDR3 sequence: CASSLTGVTYGYTF. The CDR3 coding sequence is TGTGCCAGCAGCCTCACAGGGGTTACCTATGGCTACACCTTC.

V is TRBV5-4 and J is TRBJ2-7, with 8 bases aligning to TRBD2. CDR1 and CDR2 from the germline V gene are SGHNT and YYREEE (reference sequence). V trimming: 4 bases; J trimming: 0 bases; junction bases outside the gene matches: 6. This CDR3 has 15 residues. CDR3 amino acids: CASSQRERTSYEQYF. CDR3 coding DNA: TGTGCCAGCAGCCAGCGGGAGCGAACCTCCTACGAGCAGTACTTC.

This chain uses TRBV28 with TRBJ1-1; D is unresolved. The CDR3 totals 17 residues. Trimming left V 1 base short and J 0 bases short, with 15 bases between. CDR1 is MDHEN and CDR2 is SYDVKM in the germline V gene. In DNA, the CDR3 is TGTGCCAGCAGTTTATTGGGCAGTCAGAGAATGAACACTGAAGCTTTCTTT. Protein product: CASSLLGSQRMNTEAFF.

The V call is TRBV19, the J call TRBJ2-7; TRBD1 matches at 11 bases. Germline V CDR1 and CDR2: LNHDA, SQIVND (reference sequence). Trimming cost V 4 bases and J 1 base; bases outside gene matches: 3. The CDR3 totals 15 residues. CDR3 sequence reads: CASSTGQGASYEQYF. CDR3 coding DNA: TGTGCCAGTAGTACTGGACAGGGGGCATCCTACGAGCAGTACTTC. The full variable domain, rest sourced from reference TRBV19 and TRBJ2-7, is DGGITQSPKYLFRKEGQNVTLSCEQNLNHDAMYWYRQDPGQGLRLIYYSQIVNDFQKGDIAEGYSVSREKKESFPLTVTSAQKNPTAFYLCASSTGQGASYEQYFGPGTRLTVT.

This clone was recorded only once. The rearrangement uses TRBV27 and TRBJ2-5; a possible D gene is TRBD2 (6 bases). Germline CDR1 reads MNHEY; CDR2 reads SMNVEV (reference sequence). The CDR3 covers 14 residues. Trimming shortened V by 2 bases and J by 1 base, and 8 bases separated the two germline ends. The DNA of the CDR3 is TGTGCCAGCAGTTTAGGAGGGTCCCAAGAGACCCAGTACTTC. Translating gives CASSLGGSQETQYF.

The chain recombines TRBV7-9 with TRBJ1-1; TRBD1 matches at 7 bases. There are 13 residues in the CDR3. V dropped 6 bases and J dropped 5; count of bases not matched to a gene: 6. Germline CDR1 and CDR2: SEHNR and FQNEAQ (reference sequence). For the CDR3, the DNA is TGTGCCAGCAGTTCCCAGGGGGGGACTGAAGCTTTCTTT. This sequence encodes CASSSQGGTEAFF.

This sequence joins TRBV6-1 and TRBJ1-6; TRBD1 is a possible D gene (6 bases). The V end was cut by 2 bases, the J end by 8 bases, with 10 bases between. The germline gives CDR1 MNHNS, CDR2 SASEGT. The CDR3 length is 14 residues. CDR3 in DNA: TGTGCCAGCAGTGAAACAGGGCCTTATTCACCCCTCCACTTT. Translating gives CASSETGPYSPLHF.

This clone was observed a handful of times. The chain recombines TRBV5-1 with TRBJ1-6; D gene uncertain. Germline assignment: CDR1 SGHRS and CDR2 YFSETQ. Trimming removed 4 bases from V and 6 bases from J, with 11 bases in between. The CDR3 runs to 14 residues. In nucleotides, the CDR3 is TGCGCCAGCAGCATGGGCCAGGTTAATTCACCCCTCCACTTT. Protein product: CASSMGQVNSPLHF. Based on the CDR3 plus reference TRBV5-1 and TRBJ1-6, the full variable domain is KAGVTQTPRYLIKTRGQQVTLSCSPISGHRSVSWYQQTPGQGLQFLFEYFSETQRNKGNFPGRFSGRQFSNSRSEMNVSTLELGDSALYLCASSMGQVNSPLHFGNGTRLTVT.